What follows are 6 T cell receptor beta chains derived from one specimen sequenced in a study of cytomegalovirus exposure and HLA in healthy donors. PCR employed 60 Vbeta and 13 Jbeta primers. The data were produced by immunoSEQ multiplex PCR, yet TCRdb's version contains in-frame clones alone and is incomplete. The sample has about 190,000 clones, 84% seen once; the top ten hold 0.2% to 0.3%. Sequencing was done on a sample of PBMCs. These receptors originate from a boy aged 10-17 years in good health and CMV-seronegative.

The chain combines TRBV5-1 with TRBJ2-5; perhaps TRBD1 as D (5 bases). V was cut by 0 bases and J by 5 bases, with 11 bases left in between. The CDR3 contains 14 residues. From germline, CDR1 is SGHRS and CDR2 YFSETQ. The CDR3 protein is CASSLEGVGETQYF. In nucleotides, the CDR3 is TGCGCCAGCAGCTTGGAAGGGGTCGGGGAGACCCAGTACTTC.

The J gene is TRBJ2-1, the V gene TRBV7-3; possibly TRBD2 for D (6 bases). This CDR3 has 14 residues. CDR1 and CDR2 from the germline V gene are SGHTA and FQGTGA. V was trimmed by 3 bases and J by 10 bases, leaving 16 bases between them. The CDR3 protein is CASSFKTSSTEQFF. The CDR3 nucleotides read TGTGCCAGCAGCTTCAAGACTAGTAGCACAGAGCAGTTCTTC.

J is TRBJ2-7 and V is TRBV5-6, with 13 bases identical to TRBD2. CDR3 size: 18 residues. Germline CDR1 SGHDT, CDR2 YYEEEE. Trimming cost V 6 bases and J 0 bases; bases outside gene matches: 12. CDR3: CASTPGLAGIISSYEQYF. Here the CDR3 DNA reads TGTGCCAGCACCCCGGGACTAGCGGGGATTATTAGCTCCTACGAGCAGTACTTC.

The chain carries TRBV7-8 and TRBJ2-7, with a tentative D call TRBD1 (6 bases). Trimming removed 4 bases from V and 9 bases from J, with 13 bases in between. Germline CDR1 SGHVS, CDR2 FQNEAQ. The CDR3 runs to 12 residues. CDR3 in DNA: TGTGCCAGCAGCTCCCGGACAGAGGGGCAGTACTTC. It translates to CASSSRTEGQYF. Full variable domain (outside the CDR3, taken from reference TRBV7-8 and TRBJ2-7): GAGVSQSPRYKVAKRGQDVALRCDPISGHVSLFWYQQALGQGPEFLTYFQNEAQLDKSGLPSDRFFAERPEGSVSTLKIQRTQQEDSAVYLCASSSRTEGQYFGPGTRLTVT.

The chain recombines TRBV27 with TRBJ2-3; 9 bases align to TRBD2. In germline, CDR1 is MNHEY, CDR2 SMNVEV (reference sequence). J was trimmed by 3 bases and V by 5 bases; bases with no gene match: 6. This CDR3 region has 15 residues. The CDR3 loop is CASSPLAGSTDTQYF. The CDR3 bases are TGTGCCAGCAGTCCGCTAGCGGGATCAACAGATACGCAGTATTTT.

This chain uses TRBV7-3 with TRBJ2-3; D is undetermined. The CDR3 is 14 residues long. The V end was cut by 0 bases, the J end by 1 base, with 5 bases between. The germline CDR1 and CDR2 sequences are SGHTA and FQGTGA. The CDR3 nucleotides are TGTGCCAGCAGCTTAACACGCGGCACAGATACGCAGTATTTT. This gives the protein CASSLTRGTDTQYF.